This TCR beta chain was identified in a study of CD8+ T cells in alopecia areata. As to treatment: oral pan-JAK inhibitor, 5-10 mg twice daily. Peripheral blood, together with lesional scalp punch biopsies, was collected from alopecia areata patients. Extraction and reverse transcription of RNA yielded cDNA as the sequencing template. Some clones are missing from TCRdb's copy, which holds only in-frame ones; the method was immunoSEQ multiplex PCR. Seen here are roughly 3,500 clones, roughly three quarters observed once, and the top ten hold 4.5% to 5%. The sample consisted of skin, taken at week 24, from a patient treated with tofacitinib. The source is a human donor with alopecia areata.

This CDR3 reads CASSPGGGRPNSPLHF. CDR3 DNA: TGCGCCAGCAGCCCCGGGGGGGGCAGACCGAATTCACCCCTCCACTTT. This chain connects TRBV4-3 to TRBJ1-6, with a weak D call TRBD1 (6 bases). V lost 4 bases, J lost 7 bases, and 17 bases lay in between. The CDR3 extends over 16 amino acids. CDR1 LGHNA and CDR2 YSLEER come from the germline V gene.